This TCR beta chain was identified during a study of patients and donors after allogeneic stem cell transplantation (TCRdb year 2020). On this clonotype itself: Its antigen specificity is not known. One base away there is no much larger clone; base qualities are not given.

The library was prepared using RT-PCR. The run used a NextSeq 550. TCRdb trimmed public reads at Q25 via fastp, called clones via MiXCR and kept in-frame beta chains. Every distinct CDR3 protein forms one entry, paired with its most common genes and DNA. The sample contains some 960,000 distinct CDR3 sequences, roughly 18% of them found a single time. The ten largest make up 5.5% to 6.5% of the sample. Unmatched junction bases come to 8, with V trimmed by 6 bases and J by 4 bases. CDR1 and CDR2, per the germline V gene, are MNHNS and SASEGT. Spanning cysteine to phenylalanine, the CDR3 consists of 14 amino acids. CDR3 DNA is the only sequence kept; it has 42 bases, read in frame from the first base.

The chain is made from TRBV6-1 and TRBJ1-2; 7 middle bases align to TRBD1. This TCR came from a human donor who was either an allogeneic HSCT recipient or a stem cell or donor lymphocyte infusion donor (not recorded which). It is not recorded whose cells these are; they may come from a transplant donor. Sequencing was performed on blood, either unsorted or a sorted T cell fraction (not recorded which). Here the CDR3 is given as CASSSTRTGYGYTF. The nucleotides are TGTGCCAGCAGCTCCACCCGGACAGGCTATGGCTACACCTTC.